The source of this T cell receptor beta chain is a study of blood T cell repertoires in COVID-19. Study background: Sample material is recorded as cDNA or gDNA derived from T cells, B-cell-depleted T cells, or PBMCs.

In the authors' methods: It was from reference gene primer amplification that nucleated cell counts were estimated. Data came from immunoSEQ multiplex PCR; TCRdb stores just in-frame clones and leaves some out. The V and J calls and clone size come from that table; D and trimming were worked out from the DNA. There are under 250,000 clones in the sample; 70% to 90% occur only once, and approximately 10% lies in the top ten. This CDR3 is built from 13 residues. V shed 3 bases and J shed 8 bases, with 13 bases lying between them. The germline V gene encodes CDR1 LGHNT and CDR2 FRNRAP. Adults between roughly 18 and 100 years of age took part from fewer than 30 US areas. Assignment of participants to cohorts was predicated upon participant-reported clinical history.

The genes are TRBV12-5 and TRBJ1-2; no definite D call. This clonotype originated in a man aged 25 to 40 who had recovered from COVID-19. Material for sequencing was PBMCs or T cells enriched from blood (not recorded which). The DNA for the CDR3 is TGTGCTAGTGGTTTCCAGCCTACAGCCGGCTACACCTTC. It yields the protein CASGFQPTAGYTF. Full variable domain (rest looked up from reference TRBV12-5 and TRBJ1-2): DARVTQTPRHKVTEMGQEVTMRCQPILGHNTVFWYRQTMMQGLELLAYFRNRAPLDDSGMPKDRFSAEMPDATLATLKIQPSEPRDSAVYFCASGFQPTAGYTFGSGTRLTVV.